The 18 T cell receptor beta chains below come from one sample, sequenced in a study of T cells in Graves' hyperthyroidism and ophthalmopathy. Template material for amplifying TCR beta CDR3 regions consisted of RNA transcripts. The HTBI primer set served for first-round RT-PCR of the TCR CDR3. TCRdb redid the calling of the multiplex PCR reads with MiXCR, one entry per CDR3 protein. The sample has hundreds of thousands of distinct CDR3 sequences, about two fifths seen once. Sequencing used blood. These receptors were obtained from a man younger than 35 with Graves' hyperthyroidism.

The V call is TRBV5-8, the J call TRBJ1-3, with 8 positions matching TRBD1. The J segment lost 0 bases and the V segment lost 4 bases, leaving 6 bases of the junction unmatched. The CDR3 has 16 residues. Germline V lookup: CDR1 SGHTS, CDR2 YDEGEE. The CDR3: CASSPGTGSSGNTIYF. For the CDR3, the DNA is TGTGCCAGCAGCCCTGGGACAGGAAGCTCTGGAAACACCATATATTTT.

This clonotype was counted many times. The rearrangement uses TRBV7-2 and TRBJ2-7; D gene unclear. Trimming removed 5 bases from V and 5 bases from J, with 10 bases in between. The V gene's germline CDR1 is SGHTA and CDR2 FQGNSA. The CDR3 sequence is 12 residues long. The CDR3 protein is CASSPGDHEQYF. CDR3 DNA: TGTGCCAGCAGCCCCGGAGACCACGAGCAGTACTTC. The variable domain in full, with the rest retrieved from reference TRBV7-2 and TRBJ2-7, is GAGVSQSPSNKVTEKGKDVELRCDPISGHTALYWYRQSLGQGLEFLIYFQGNSAPDKSGLPSDRFSAERTGGSVSTLTIQRTQQEDSAVYLCASSPGDHEQYFGPGTRLTVT.

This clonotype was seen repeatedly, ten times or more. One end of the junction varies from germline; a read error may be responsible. CDR3 nucleotides: TGTGCCAGCAGGTTAGCCGAGACCCAGTACTTC. Translated, it gives CASRLAETQYF. This chain uses TRBV12-3 or TRBV12-4 with TRBJ2-5; no reliable D call. This CDR3 is 11 amino acids long.

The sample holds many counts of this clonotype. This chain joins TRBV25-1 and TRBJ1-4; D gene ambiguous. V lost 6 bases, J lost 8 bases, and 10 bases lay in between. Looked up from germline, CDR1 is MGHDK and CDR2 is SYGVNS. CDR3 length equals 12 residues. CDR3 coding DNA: TGTGCCAGCAGGACTGGGTGGGAAAAACTGTTTTTT. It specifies CASRTGWEKLFF.

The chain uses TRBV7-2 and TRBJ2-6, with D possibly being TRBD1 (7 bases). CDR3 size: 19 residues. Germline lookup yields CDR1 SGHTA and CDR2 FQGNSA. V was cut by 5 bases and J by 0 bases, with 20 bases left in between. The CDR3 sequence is CASSVDGAGGSSGANVLTF. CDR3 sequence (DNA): TGTGCCAGCAGCGTTGATGGGGCAGGGGGGAGCTCTGGGGCCAACGTCCTGACTTTC.

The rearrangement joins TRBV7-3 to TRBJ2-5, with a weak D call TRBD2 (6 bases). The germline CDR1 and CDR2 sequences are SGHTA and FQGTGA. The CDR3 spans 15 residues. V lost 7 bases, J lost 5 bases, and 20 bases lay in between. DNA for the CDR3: TGTGCCAGCAACGCCGATCCCCCGGAGGGGGAGACCCAGTACTTC. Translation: CASNADPPEGETQYF. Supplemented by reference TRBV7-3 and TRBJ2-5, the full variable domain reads GAGVSQTPSNKVTEKGKYVELRCDPISGHTALYWYRQSLGQGPEFLIYFQGTGAADDSGLPNDRFFAVRPEGSVSTLKIQRTERGDSAVYLCASNADPPEGETQYFGPGTRLLVL.

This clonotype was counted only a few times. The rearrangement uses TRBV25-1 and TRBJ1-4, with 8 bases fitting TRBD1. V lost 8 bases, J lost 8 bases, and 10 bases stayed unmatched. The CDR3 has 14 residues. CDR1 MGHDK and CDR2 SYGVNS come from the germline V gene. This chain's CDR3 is CASERTGSSEKLFF. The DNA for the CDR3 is TGTGCCAGCGAGAGGACAGGGTCGTCCGAAAAACTGTTTTTT.

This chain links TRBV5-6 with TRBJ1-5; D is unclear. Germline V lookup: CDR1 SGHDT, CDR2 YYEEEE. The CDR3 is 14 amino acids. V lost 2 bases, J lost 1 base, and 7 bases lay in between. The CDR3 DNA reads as TGTGCCAGCAGCTTCCACACAAGCAATCAGCCCCAGCATTTT. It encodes CASSFHTSNQPQHF.

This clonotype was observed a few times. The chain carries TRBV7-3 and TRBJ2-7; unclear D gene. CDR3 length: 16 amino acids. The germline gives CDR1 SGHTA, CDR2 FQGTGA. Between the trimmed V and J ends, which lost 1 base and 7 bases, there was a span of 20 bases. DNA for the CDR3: TGTGCCAGCAGCTTAAAGGTCGCACTACAAACGGAGGAGCAGTACTTC. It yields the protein CASSLKVALQTEEQYF.

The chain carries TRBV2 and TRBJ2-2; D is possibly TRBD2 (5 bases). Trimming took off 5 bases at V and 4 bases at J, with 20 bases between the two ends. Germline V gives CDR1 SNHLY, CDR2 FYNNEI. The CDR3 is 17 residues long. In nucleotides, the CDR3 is TGTGCCAGCAGTTACTCGATTGTGGGAGAGGGCACCGGGGAGCTGTTTTTT. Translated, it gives CASSYSIVGEGTGELFF.

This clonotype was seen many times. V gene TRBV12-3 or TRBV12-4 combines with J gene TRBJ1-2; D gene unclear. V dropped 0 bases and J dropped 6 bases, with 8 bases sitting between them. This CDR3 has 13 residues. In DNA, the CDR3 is TGTGCCAGCAGTTTAGCGCTCCGAGATGGCTACACCTTC. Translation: CASSLALRDGYTF.

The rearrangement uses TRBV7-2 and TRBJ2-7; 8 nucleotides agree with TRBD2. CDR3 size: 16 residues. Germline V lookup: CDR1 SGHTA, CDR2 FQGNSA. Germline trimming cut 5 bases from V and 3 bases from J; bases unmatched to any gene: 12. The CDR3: CASSERPGGGNYEQYF. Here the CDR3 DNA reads TGTGCCAGCAGCGAACGCCCCGGGGGGGGGAACTACGAGCAGTACTTC.

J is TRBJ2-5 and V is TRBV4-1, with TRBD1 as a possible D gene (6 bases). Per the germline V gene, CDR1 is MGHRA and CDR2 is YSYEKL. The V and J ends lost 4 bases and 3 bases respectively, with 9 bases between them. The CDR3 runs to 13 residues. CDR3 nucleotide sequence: TGCGCCAGCAGCCGCGCAGGGGAAGAGACCCAGTACTTC. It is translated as CASSRAGEETQYF.

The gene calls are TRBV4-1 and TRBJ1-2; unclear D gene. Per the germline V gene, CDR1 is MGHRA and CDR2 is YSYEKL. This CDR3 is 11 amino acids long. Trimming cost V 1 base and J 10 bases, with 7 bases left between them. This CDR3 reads CASSQGADYTF. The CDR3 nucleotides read TGCGCCAGCAGCCAAGGGGCAGACTACACCTTC.

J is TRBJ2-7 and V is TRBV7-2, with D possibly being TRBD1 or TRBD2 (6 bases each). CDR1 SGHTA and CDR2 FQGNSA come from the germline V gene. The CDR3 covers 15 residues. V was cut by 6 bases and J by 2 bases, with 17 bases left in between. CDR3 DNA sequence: TGTGCCAGCAGTGTCTGGGGGGCCGGAACCTACGAGCAGTACTTC. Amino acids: CASSVWGAGTYEQYF.

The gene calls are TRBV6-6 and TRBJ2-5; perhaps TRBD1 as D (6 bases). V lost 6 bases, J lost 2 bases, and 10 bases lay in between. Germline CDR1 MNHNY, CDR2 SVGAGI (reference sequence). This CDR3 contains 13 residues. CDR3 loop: CASRGRGQETQYF. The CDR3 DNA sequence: TGTGCCAGCAGGGGCAGGGGTCAAGAGACCCAGTACTTC.

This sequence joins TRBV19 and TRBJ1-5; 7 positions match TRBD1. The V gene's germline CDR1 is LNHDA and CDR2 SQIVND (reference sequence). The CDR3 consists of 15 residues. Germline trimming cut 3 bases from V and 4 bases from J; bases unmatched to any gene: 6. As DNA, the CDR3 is TGTGCCAGTAGTATCCCAGGACAGGATAATCAGCCCCAGCATTTT. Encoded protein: CASSIPGQDNQPQHF.

The DNA for the CDR3 is TGTGCCAGTTCAGAGGGGTTAGGACGGCCCCAGCATTTT. Protein product: CASSEGLGRPQHF. The genes are TRBV19 and TRBJ1-5; possible D gene TRBD1, 5 bases. Trimming pared 8 bases from V and 9 bases from J, leaving 17 bases between. CDR3 length: 13 amino acids. Germline V lookup: CDR1 LNHDA, CDR2 SQIVND (reference sequence).